The 24 T cell receptor beta chains listed next were all sequenced from one sample in a study of cytomegalovirus exposure and HLA in healthy donors. The PCR used 60 Vbeta and 13 Jbeta primers. Method: immunoSEQ multiplex PCR; TCRdb's copy keeps in-frame clones and lacks some. The sample lists under 150,000 clones; roughly 78% were seen once. Sequenced input: PBMCs. The receptor set was obtained from a man aged 30 to 39 in good health and CMV-seronegative.

The V call is TRBV20-1, the J call TRBJ1-2; perhaps TRBD1 as D (6 bases). The germline gives CDR1 DFQATT, CDR2 SNEGSKA (reference sequence). With 6 bases removed from V and 10 bases from J, the gap between germline ends came to 15 bases. The CDR3 loop spans 11 amino acids. As DNA, the CDR3 is TGCAGTGCAGAACGGACAGTGGACTACACCTTC. Translating it yields CSAERTVDYTF.

In nucleotides, the CDR3 is TGTGCCAGCAGCCCCGACAGGGTGTATACAGATACGCAGTATTTT. Encoded protein: CASSPDRVYTDTQYF. V is TRBV9 and J is TRBJ2-3, with 7 bases aligning to TRBD1. V lost 4 bases, J lost 3 bases, and 8 bases stayed unmatched. CDR1 is SGDLS and CDR2 is YYNGEE in the germline V gene. The CDR3 sequence is 15 residues long.

The CDR3 loop reads CASSESGGLTYEQYF. CDR3 sequence (DNA): TGCGCCAGCAGTGAGTCCGGCGGGTTAACCTACGAGCAGTACTTC. V gene TRBV10-1 combines with J gene TRBJ2-7; tentatively, D is TRBD2 (5 bases). Germline V CDR1 and CDR2: WNHNN, SYGVQD (reference sequence). The germline V and J ends were trimmed by 0 bases and 2 bases, with 11 bases remaining between them. The CDR3 has 15 residues.

V usage is TRBV2 and J usage is TRBJ1-2; 12 positions match TRBD1. The CDR3 sequence is 16 residues long. Trimming cost V 2 bases and J 6 bases; bases outside gene matches: 7. The germline CDR1 and CDR2 sequences are SNHLY and FYNNEI. In DNA, the CDR3 is TGTGCCAGCAGTGAAAGGGGACAGGGGGCAACCCATGGCTACACCTTC. This gives the protein CASSERGQGATHGYTF.

The CDR3 coding sequence is TGTGCCAGCAGCCTAAACAGCGGGGTCACAGATACGCAGTATTTT. Residues: CASSLNSGVTDTQYF. The J gene is TRBJ2-3, the V gene TRBV6-1, with TRBD2 identical over 7 bases. The CDR3 runs 15 residues. V lost 6 bases and J lost 2; bases outside the gene matches: 8. CDR1 and CDR2 (germline): MNHNS, SASEGT.

V usage is TRBV5-1 and J usage is TRBJ2-7, with D tentatively TRBD1 (5 bases). CDR3 length equals 12 residues. Trimming took off 4 bases at V and 4 bases at J, with 9 bases between the two ends. In germline, CDR1 is SGHRS, CDR2 YFSETQ. This chain's CDR3 is CASSNAGYEQYF. The CDR3 DNA reads TGCGCCAGCAGCAATGCAGGGTACGAGCAGTACTTC.

J is TRBJ2-7 and V is TRBV2; D perhaps matches TRBD2 (6 bases). The germline CDR1 and CDR2 sequences are SNHLY and FYNNEI. V shed 6 bases and J shed 5 bases, with 20 bases lying between them. The CDR3 covers 15 residues. The DNA of the CDR3 is TGTGCCAGCAGAGGAGTTTGGACAAGGACTAACGAGCAGTACTTC. Residues: CASRGVWTRTNEQYF.

Comments on this clone: Its ends do not fully match the called genes, so a read error is possible. The rearrangement joins TRBV29-1 to TRBJ2-3; D unresolved. The CDR3 is made up of 13 amino acids. CDR1 SQVTM and CDR2 ANQGSEA come from the germline V gene. CDR3 DNA: TGCAGAGTTGCGCTATATAGCACAGATACGCAGTATTTT. Protein product: CRVALYSTDTQYF.

On this clone itself: Other DNA sequences in the sample encode the same CDR3. The chain carries TRBV11-2 and TRBJ2-7; 9 positions match TRBD1. CDR3 length: 15 residues. Germline CDR1 reads SGHAT; CDR2 reads FQNNGV. V shed 5 bases and J 1 base; nucleotides not matched to a gene: 6. The CDR3 coding sequence is TGTGCCAGCAGCCCTCGGACAGGGGTTTCCTACGAGCAGTACTTC. As protein: CASSPRTGVSYEQYF.

The rearrangement uses TRBV4-3 and TRBJ2-3; possible D gene TRBD1, 6 bases. The CDR3 is 15 residues long. CDR1 is LGHNA and CDR2 is YSLEER in the germline V gene. V was trimmed by 5 bases and J by 0 bases, leaving 12 bases between them. The CDR3 loop is CASSMGHTSTDTQYF. The DNA of the CDR3 is TGCGCCAGCAGCATGGGACATACTAGCACAGATACGCAGTATTTT.

The gene calls are TRBV19 and TRBJ1-3; D may be TRBD1 (6 bases). Germline CDR1 reads LNHDA; CDR2 reads SQIVND (reference sequence). The CDR3 is 15 residues long. V gave up 3 bases and J gave up 4 bases, with 13 bases separating them. Written as DNA, the CDR3 is TGTGCCAGTAGTATTTCAGGGGATGGAGGAAACACCATATATTTT. Translating gives CASSISGDGGNTIYF.

The chain joins TRBV11-3 to TRBJ2-1; 7 nucleotides match TRBD2. This CDR3 comprises 14 residues. Trimming at V came to 8 bases and at J to 5 bases, leaving 9 bases not matched to a gene. Germline CDR1 and CDR2: SGHNT and YENEEA. The CDR3 is CASLKRGKDNEQFF. As DNA, the CDR3 is TGTGCCAGCCTGAAGCGGGGAAAAGACAATGAGCAGTTCTTC.

V usage is TRBV5-4 and J usage is TRBJ2-1; 10 bases align to TRBD1. The length of the CDR3 is 16 residues. Germline values: CDR1 SGHNT, CDR2 YYREEE (reference sequence). V shed 3 bases and J 0 bases; nucleotides not matched to a gene: 3. CDR3 residues: CASSSRTGGSYNEQFF. CDR3 DNA: TGTGCCAGCAGCTCGCGGACAGGGGGCTCCTACAATGAGCAGTTCTTC.

The chain uses TRBV19 and TRBJ2-1; 7 nucleotides agree with TRBD2. In germline, CDR1 is LNHDA, CDR2 SQIVND (reference sequence). The CDR3 totals 15 residues. Trimming took 8 bases from V and 1 from J; bases not matched to a gene: 8. The CDR3 here is CASQSSGSSYNEQFF. The CDR3 DNA reads TGTGCCAGTCAATCTAGCGGTTCATCCTACAATGAGCAGTTCTTC. The full variable domain, with the rest looked up from reference TRBV19 and TRBJ2-1, is DGGITQSPKYLFRKEGQNVTLSCEQNLNHDAMYWYRQDPGQGLRLIYYSQIVNDFQKGDIAEGYSVSREKKESFPLTVTSAQKNPTAFYLCASQSSGSSYNEQFFGPGTRLTVL.

The genes are TRBV5-6 and TRBJ2-1, with TRBD1 matching over 11 bases. The CDR3 extends over 16 amino acids. With V trimmed by 6 bases and J by 9 bases, 14 bases remained unmatched. In germline, CDR1 is SGHDT, CDR2 YYEEEE. For the CDR3, the DNA is TGTGCCAGCACCGGGTGGGGACAGGGGGTTGTAAGTGAGCAGTTCTTC. Amino acid sequence: CASTGWGQGVVSEQFF.

This clone was observed a few times. The rearrangement joins TRBV30 to TRBJ1-4; D is undetermined. The CDR3 covers 14 residues. Trimming left V 0 bases short and J 3 bases short, with 8 bases between. Germline values: CDR1 GTSNPN, CDR2 SVGIG (reference sequence). The CDR3 loop reads CAWSVGSANEKLFF. The CDR3 nucleotides read TGTGCCTGGAGTGTGGGGAGTGCTAATGAAAAACTGTTTTTT.

V gene TRBV7-9 combines with J gene TRBJ2-1; the D gene is possibly TRBD2 (7 bases). The CDR3 is 12 amino acids. Germline V lookup: CDR1 SEHNR, CDR2 FQNEAQ (reference sequence). The V and J ends lost 10 bases and 9 bases respectively, with 16 bases between them. CDR3 sequence: CATKGGRSEQFF. CDR3 DNA sequence: TGTGCCACTAAGGGGGGGAGGAGTGAGCAGTTCTTC.

This clone was counted a few times. The gene calls are TRBV13 and TRBJ1-2, with 8 positions matching TRBD1. Per the germline V gene, CDR1 is PRHDT and CDR2 is FYEKMQ (reference sequence). With 0 bases clipped from V and 0 bases from J, the junction kept 3 bases outside the gene matches. The CDR3 has 16 residues. CDR3 in DNA: TGTGCCAGCAGCTTAGGCAGGGGGCGAGCTAACTATGGCTACACCTTC. The encoded protein is CASSLGRGRANYGYTF.

The gene calls are TRBV7-9 and TRBJ1-1; TRBD1 matches at 10 bases. V shed 4 bases, J shed 10 bases, and the junction held 9 bases outside the gene matches. This CDR3 comprises 14 residues. Per the germline V gene, CDR1 is SEHNR and CDR2 is FQNEAQ (reference sequence). CDR3 nucleotide sequence: TGTGCCAGCAGCTCCTCCTATGACAGGGGGCTAGCTTTCTTT. As protein: CASSSSYDRGLAFF.

The chain employs TRBV18 and TRBJ2-7; weak D call: TRBD1 (6 bases). V lost 3 bases, J lost 3 bases, and 18 bases lay in between. The V gene's germline CDR1 is KGHSH and CDR2 LQKENI. The length of the CDR3 is 16 residues. As DNA, the CDR3 is TGTGCCAGCTCACCCCGGGACAAAGGGCTCGGCTACGAGCAGTACTTC. Its protein is CASSPRDKGLGYEQYF.

This rearrangement joins TRBV7-3 to TRBJ1-2; 10 nucleotides line up with TRBD1. J lost 4 bases, V lost 2 bases, and 10 bases had no gene match. Germline-derived CDR1 and CDR2 are SGHTA and FQGTGA. The CDR3 totals 17 residues. CDR3 sequence: CASSLLPGGQGVYGYTF. CDR3 DNA sequence: TGTGCCAGCAGCTTATTACCCGGTGGACAGGGGGTCTATGGCTACACCTTC.

The chain is built from TRBV19 and TRBJ1-5, with 11 bases aligning to TRBD1. Germline loops: CDR1 LNHDA, CDR2 SQIVND (reference sequence). The length of the CDR3 is 15 residues. Germline trimming cut 4 bases from V and 7 bases from J; bases unmatched to any gene: 6. The CDR3 spells CASSRGTGGRQPQHF. CDR3 nucleotides: TGTGCCAGTAGTAGAGGGACAGGGGGACGGCAGCCCCAGCATTTT. The entire variable domain, with the rest obtained from reference TRBV19 and TRBJ1-5, is as follows: DGGITQSPKYLFRKEGQNVTLSCEQNLNHDAMYWYRQDPGQGLRLIYYSQIVNDFQKGDIAEGYSVSREKKESFPLTVTSAQKNPTAFYLCASSRGTGGRQPQHFGDGTRLSIL.

This clone was picked up one time. This chain joins TRBV29-1 and TRBJ2-2; 8 bases agree with TRBD1. The CDR3 covers 15 residues. V shed 2 bases and J 4 bases; nucleotides not matched to a gene: 6. Germline V gives CDR1 SQVTM, CDR2 ANQGSEA. The CDR3 here is CSVEMDRVGTGELFF. The CDR3 nucleotides read TGCAGCGTTGAAATGGACAGGGTAGGCACCGGGGAGCTGTTTTTT.

The chain recombines TRBV7-3 with TRBJ2-3; maybe TRBD2 (7 bases). Trimming took 3 bases from V and 6 from J, leaving 10 bases between them. Germline lookup yields CDR1 SGHTA and CDR2 FQGTGA. There are 13 residues in the CDR3. CDR3 bases: TGTGCCAGCAGCTTTCGGGGGGCGGATACGCAGTATTTT. This encodes CASSFRGADTQYF.